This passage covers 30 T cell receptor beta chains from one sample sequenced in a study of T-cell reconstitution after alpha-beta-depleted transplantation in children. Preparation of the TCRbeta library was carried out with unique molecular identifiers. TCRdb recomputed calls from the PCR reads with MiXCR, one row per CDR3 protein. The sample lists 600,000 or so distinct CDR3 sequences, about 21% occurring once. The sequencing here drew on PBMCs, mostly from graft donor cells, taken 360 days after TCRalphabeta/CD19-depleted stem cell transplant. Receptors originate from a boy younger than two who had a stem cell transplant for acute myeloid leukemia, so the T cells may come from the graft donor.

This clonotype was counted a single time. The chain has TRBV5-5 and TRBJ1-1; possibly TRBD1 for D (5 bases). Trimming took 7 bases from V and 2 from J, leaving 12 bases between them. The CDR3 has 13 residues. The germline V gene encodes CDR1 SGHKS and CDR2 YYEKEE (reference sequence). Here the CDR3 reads CASSGVTNTEAFF. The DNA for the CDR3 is TGTGCCAGCTCGGGGGTAACCAACACTGAAGCTTTCTTT.

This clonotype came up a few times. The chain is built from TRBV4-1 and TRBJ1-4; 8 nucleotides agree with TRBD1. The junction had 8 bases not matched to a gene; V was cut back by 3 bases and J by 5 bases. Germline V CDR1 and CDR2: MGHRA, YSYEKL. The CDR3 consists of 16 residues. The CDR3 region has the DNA TGCGCCAGCAGCCAGGAATGGGACAGGATAAATGAAAAACTGTTTTTT. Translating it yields CASSQEWDRINEKLFF.

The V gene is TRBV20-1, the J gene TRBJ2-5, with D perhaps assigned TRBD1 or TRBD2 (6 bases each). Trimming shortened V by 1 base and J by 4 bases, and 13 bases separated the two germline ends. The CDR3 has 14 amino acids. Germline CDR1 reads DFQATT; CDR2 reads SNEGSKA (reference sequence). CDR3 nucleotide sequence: TGCAGTGCTAGAGCCTGGGGGGCAGGAGAGACCCAGTACTTC. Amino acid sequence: CSARAWGAGETQYF.

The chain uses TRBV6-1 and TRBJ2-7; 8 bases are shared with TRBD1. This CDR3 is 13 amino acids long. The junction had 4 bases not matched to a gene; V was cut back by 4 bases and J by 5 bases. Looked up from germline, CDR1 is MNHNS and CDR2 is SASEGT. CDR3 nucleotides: TGTGCCAGCAGTGTGACAGGGGTGGACGAGCAGTACGTC. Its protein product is CASSVTGVDEQYV.

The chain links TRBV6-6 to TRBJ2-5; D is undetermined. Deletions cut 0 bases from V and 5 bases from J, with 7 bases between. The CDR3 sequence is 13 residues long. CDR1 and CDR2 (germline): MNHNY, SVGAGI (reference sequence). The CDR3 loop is CASSYSAKETQYF. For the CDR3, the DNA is TGTGCCAGCAGTTACTCCGCGAAGGAGACCCAGTACTTC.

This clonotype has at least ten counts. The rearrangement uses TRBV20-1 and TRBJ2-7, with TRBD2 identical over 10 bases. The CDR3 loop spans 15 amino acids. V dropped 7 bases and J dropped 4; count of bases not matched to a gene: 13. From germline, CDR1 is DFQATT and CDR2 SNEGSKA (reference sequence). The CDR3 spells CSVSTLAGANYEQYF. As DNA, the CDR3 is TGCAGTGTTTCAACCCTAGCGGGGGCCAATTACGAGCAGTACTTC.

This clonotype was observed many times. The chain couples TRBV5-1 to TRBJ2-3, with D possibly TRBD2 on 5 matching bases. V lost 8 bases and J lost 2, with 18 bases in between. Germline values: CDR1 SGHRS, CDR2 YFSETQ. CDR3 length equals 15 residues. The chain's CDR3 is CASTSSSSLTDTQYF. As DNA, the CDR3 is TGCGCCAGTACGTCTAGCTCTAGCCTCACAGATACGCAGTATTTT.

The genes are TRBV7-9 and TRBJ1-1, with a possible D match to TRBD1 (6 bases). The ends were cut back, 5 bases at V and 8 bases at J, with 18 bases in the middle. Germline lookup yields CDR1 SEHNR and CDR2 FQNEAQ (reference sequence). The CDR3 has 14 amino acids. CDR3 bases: TGTGCCAGCAGCCGTCGAGACAGGAGTGAGGAAGCTTTCTTT. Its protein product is CASSRRDRSEEAFF.

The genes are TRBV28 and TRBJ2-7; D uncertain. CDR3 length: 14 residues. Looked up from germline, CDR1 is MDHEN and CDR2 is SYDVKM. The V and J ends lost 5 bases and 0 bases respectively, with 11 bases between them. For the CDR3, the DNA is TGTGCCAGCAGTGGGAATCTTTACTCCTACGAGCAGTACGTC. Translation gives CASSGNLYSYEQYV.

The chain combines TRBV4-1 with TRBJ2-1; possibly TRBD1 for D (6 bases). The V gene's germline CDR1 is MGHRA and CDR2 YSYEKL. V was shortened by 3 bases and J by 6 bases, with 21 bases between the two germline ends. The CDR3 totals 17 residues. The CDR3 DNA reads TGCGCCAGCAGCCACCCCCTGTGGCAGGGGATGGGCAATGAGCAGTTCTTC. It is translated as CASSHPLWQGMGNEQFF.

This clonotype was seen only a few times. Here the CDR3 reads CASSLSQGAGEQYV. CDR3 in DNA: TGTGCCAGCAGTTTATCACAGGGGGCTGGGGAGCAGTACGTC. The V call is TRBV28, the J call TRBJ2-7, with 9 bases that match TRBD1. J was trimmed by 7 bases and V by 1 base; bases with no gene match: 5. CDR3 size: 14 residues. Looked up from germline, CDR1 is MDHEN and CDR2 is SYDVKM.

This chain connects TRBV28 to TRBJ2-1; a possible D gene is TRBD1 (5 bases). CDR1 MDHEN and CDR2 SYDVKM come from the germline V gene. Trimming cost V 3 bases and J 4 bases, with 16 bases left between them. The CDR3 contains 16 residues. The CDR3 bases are TGTGCCAGCAGTTTGTGGCGAAGGGGCGCTTACAATGAGCAGTTCTTC. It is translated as CASSLWRRGAYNEQFF. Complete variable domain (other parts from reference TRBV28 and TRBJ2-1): DVKVTQSSRYLVKRTGEKVFLECVQDMDHENMFWYRQDPGLGLRLIYFSYDVKMKEKGDIPEGYSVSREKKERFSLILESASTNQTSMYLCASSLWRRGAYNEQFFGPGTRLTVL.

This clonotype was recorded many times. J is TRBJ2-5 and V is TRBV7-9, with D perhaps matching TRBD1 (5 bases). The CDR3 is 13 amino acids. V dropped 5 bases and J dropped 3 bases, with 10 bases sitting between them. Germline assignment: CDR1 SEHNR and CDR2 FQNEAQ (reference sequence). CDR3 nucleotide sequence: TGTGCCAGCAGCGCCATAGGGGAAGAGACCCAGTACTTC. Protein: CASSAIGEETQYF.

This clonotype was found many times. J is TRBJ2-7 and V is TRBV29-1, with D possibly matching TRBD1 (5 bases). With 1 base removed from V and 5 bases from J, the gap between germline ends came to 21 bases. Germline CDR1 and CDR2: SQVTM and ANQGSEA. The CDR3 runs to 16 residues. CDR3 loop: CSVEALRTFYINEQYF. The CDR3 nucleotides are TGCAGCGTTGAAGCGTTACGGACATTTTACATTAACGAGCAGTACTTC.

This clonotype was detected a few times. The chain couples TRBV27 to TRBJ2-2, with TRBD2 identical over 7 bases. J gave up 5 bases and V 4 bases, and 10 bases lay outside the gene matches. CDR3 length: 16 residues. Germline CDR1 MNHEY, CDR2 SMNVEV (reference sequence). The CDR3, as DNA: TGTGCCAGCAGTTCATGGGGGGGACTACGGACCGGGGAGCTGTTTTTT. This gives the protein CASSSWGGLRTGELFF.

The CDR3 loop reads CASSEVGQPMNTEAFF. DNA of the CDR3: TGCGCCAGCAGTGAAGTGGGACAGCCCATGAACACTGAAGCTTTCTTT. The rearrangement uses TRBV10-1 and TRBJ1-1; TRBD1 matches 7 bases. Germline CDR1 is WNHNN and CDR2 is SYGVQD (reference sequence). This CDR3 has 16 amino acids. Losses at the gene ends were 3 bases for V and 0 bases for J; bases not matched to a gene: 7.

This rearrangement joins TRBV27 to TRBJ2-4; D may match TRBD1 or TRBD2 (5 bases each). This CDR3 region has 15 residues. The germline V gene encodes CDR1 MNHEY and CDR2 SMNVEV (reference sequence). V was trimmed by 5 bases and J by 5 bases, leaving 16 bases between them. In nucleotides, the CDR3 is TGTGCCAGCAGTCCGAAGGGGACCGTTCAAAACATTCAGTACTTC. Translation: CASSPKGTVQNIQYF.

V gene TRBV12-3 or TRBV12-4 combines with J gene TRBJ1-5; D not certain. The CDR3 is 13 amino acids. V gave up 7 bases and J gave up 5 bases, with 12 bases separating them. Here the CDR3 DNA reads TGTGCCAGCACAAAGACCTGGGATCAGCCCCAGCATTTT. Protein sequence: CASTKTWDQPQHF.

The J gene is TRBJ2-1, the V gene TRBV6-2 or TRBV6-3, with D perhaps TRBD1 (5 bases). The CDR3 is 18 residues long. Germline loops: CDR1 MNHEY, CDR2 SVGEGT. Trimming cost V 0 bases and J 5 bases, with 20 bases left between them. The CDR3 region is CASSYSNEPRTSHNEQFF. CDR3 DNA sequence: TGTGCCAGCAGTTACTCGAATGAACCGCGGACATCCCACAATGAGCAGTTCTTC.

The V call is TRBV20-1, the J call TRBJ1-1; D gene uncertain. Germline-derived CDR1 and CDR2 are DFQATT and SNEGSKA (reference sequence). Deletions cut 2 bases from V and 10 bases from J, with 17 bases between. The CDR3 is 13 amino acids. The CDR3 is CSARTRQAGGAFF. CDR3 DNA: TGCAGTGCTAGAACCCGGCAGGCCGGTGGAGCTTTCTTT.

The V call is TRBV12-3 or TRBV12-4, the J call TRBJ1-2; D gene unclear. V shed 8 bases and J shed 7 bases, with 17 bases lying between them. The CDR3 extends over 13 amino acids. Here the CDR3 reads CASVPSGSGGYTF. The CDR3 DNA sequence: TGTGCCAGCGTCCCCTCCGGATCGGGTGGCTACACCTTC.

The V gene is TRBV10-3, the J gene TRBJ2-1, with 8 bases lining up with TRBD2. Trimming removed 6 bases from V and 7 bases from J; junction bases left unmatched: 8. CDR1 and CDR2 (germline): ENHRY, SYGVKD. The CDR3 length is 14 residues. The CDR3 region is CAIRNSGAANEQFF. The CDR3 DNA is TGTGCCATCAGGAATAGCGGGGCGGCGAATGAGCAGTTCTTC.

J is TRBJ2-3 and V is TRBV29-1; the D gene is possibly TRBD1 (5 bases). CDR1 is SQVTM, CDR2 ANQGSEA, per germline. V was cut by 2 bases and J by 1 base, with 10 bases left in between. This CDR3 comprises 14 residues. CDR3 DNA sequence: TGCAGCGTTGAATGGGGCGGAGGCACAGATACGCAGTATTTT. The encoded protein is CSVEWGGGTDTQYF.

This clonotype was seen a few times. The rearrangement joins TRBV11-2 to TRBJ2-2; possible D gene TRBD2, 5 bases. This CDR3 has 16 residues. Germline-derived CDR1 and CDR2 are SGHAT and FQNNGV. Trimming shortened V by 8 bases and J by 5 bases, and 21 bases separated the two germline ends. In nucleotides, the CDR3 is TGTGCCAGCGAATCCGTGGAGGCGGTCCGAACCGGGGAGCTGTTTTTT. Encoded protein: CASESVEAVRTGELFF.

CDR3 DNA: TGCAGTGCTCAAACCGGGACAGGGGGCATATTAGCGTGGCCCCAGCATTTT. It encodes CSAQTGTGGILAWPQHF. This rearrangement joins TRBV20-1 to TRBJ1-5; TRBD1 matches 12 bases. Germline CDR1 reads DFQATT; CDR2 reads SNEGSKA (reference sequence). V lost 5 bases, J lost 9 bases, and 17 bases stayed unmatched. CDR3 length equals 17 residues.

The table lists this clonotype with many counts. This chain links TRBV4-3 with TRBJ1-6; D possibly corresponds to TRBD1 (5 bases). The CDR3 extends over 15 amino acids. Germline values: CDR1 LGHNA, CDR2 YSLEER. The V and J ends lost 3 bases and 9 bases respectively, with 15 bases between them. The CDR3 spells CASSHNLGRGSPLHF. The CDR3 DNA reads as TGCGCCAGCAGCCATAATCTTGGAAGGGGTTCACCCCTCCACTTT.

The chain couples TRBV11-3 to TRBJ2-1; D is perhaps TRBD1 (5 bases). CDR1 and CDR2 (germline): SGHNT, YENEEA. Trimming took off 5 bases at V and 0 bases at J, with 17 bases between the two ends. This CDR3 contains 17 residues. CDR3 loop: CASSQGDRFLSYNEQFF. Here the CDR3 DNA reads TGTGCCAGCAGCCAAGGCGACAGATTCCTCTCCTACAATGAGCAGTTCTTC.

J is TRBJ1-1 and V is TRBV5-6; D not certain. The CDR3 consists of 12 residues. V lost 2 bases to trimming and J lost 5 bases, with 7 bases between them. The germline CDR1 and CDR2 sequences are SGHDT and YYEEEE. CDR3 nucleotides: TGTGCCAGCAGCTTTATAACAACTGAAGCTTTCTTT. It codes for CASSFITTEAFF. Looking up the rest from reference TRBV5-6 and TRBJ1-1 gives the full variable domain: DAGVTQSPTHLIKTRGQQVTLRCSPKSGHDTVSWYQQALGQGPQFIFQYYEEEERQRGNFPDRFSGHQFPNYSSELNVNALLLGDSALYLCASSFITTEAFFGQGTRLTVV.

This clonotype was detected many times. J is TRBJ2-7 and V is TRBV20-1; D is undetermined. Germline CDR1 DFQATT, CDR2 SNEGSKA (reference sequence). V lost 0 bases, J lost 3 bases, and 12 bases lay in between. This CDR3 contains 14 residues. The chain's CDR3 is CSARDRDHFYEQYV. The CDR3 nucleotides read TGCAGTGCTAGAGATCGCGACCATTTCTACGAGCAGTACGTC.

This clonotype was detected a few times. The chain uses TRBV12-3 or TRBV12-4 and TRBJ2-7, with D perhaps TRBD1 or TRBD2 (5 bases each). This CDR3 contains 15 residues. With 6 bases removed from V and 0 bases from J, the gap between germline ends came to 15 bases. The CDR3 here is CASSRGPDNSYEQYV. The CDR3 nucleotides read TGTGCCAGCAGCCGGGGCCCCGATAACTCCTACGAGCAGTACGTC.